This T cell receptor beta chain was documented in a study of blood T cell repertoires in COVID-19. This clone has a single count. Participants, roughly 18 to 90 years old, spanned fewer than 25 US areas. Two negative PCRs, clearance, or symptom resolution characterized the recovered Cohort 3 donors. The table came from immunoSEQ multiplex PCR; TCRdb's copy has only in-frame clones and leaves some out. Here the sample spans about 190,000 clones, approximately 88% being singletons. CDR1 and CDR2 (germline): LNHDA, SQIVND (reference sequence). The CDR3 is made up of 16 amino acids. V gave up 3 bases and J gave up 3 bases, with 14 bases separating them.

The clonotype was recovered from a woman aged 25-40 years who had recovered from COVID-19. The sequencing input was PBMCs or T cells enriched from blood (not recorded which). The V and J genes are TRBV19 and TRBJ1-4; D is undetermined. DNA of the CDR3: TGTGCCAGTAGTATGGAGGGTTCGGGGTCTAATGAAAAACTGTTTTTT. This sequence encodes CASSMEGSGSNEKLFF.